The present T cell receptor beta chain was sequenced within a study of T-cell reconstitution after alpha-beta-depleted transplantation in children. The study's findings and limits: In patients about two months after transplant, alpha-beta T cells reportedly arose from several hundred expanded graft clones.

On this clonotype: What it binds is unknown.

Unique molecular identifiers were used in preparing the TCRbeta library. TCRdb recomputed calls from the PCR reads with MiXCR, one row per CDR3 protein. The sample consists of about 980,000 distinct CDR3 sequences, around 30% of them appearing once. The CDR3 has 13 amino acids. The ends were cut back, 6 bases at V and 5 bases at J, with 14 bases in the middle. Looked up from germline, CDR1 is KGHSH and CDR2 is LQKENI. This TCR came from a boy under three years old who had a stem cell transplant for SCID, so the T cells may come from the graft donor. Sequences were derived from PBMCs, mostly from graft donor cells, sampled 360 days after TCRalphabeta/CD19-depleted stem cell transplant. The chain couples TRBV18 to TRBJ2-7; D is ambiguous. CDR3 in DNA: TGTGCCAGCTCGCCCGGAGAACGCCACGAGCAGTACTTC. Translated, it gives CASSPGERHEQYF.